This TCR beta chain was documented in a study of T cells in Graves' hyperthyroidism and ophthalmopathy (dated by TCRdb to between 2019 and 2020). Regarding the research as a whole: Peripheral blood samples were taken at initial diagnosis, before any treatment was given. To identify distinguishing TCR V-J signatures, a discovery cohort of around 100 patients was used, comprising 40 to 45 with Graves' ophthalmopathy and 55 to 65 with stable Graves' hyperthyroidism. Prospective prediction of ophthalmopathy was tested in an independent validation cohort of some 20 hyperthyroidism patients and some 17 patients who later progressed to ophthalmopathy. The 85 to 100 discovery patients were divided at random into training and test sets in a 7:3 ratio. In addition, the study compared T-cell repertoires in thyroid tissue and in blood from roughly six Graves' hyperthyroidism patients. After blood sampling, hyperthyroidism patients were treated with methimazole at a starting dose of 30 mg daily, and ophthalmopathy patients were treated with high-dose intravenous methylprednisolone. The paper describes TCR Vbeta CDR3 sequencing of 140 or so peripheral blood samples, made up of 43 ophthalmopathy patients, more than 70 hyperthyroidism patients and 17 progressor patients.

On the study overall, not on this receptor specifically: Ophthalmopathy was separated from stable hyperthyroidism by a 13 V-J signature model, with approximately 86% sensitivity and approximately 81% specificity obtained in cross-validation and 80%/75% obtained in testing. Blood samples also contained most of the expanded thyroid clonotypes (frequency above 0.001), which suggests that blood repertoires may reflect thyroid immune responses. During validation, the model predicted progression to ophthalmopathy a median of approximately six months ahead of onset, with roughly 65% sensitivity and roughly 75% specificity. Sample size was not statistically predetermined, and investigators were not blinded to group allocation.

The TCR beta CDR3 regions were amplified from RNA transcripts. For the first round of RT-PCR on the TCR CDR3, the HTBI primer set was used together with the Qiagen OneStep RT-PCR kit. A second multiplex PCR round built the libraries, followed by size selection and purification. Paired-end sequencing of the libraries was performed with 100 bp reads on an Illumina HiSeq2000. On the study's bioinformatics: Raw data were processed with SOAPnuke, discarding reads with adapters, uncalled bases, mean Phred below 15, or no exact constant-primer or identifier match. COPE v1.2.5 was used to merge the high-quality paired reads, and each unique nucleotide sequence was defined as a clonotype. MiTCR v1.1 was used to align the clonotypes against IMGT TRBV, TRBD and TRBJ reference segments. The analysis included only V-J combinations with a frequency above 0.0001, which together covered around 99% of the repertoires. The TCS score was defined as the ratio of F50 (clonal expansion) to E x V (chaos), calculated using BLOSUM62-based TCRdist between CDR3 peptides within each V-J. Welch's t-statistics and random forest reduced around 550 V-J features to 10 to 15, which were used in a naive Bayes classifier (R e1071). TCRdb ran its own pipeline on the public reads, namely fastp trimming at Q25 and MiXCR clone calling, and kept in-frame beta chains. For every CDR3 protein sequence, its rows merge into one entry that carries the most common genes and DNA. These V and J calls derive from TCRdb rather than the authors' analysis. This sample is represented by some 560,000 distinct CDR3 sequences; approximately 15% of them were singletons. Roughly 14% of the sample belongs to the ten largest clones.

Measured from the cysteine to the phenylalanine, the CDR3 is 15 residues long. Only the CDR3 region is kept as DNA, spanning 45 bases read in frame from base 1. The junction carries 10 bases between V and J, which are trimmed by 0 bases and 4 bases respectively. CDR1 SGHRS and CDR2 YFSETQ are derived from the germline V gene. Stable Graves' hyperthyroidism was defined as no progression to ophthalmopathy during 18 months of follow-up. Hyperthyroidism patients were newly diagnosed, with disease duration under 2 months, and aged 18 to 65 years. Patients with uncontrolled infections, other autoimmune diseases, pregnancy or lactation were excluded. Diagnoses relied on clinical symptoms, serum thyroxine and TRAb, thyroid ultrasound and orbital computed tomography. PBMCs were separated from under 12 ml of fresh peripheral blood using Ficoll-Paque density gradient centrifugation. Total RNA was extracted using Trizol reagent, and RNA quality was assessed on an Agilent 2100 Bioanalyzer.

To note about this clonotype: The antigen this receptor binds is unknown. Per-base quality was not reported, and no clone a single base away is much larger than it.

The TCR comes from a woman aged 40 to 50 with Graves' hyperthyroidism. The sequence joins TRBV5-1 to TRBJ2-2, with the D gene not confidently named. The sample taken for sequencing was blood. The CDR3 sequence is CASSLEGRSTGELFF. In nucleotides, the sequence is TGCGCCAGCAGCTTGGAAGGGCGGAGCACCGGGGAGCTGTTTTTT.